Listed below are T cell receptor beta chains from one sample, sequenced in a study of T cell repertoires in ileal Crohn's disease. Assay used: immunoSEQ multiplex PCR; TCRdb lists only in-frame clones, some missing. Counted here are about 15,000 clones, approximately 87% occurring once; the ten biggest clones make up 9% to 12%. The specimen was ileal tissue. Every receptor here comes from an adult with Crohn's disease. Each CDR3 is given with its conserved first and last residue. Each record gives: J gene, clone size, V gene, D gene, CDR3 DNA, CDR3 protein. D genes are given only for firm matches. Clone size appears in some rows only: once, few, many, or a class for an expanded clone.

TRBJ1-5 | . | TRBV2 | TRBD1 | TGTGCCAGCAGTGGTCAGGGGGCACTTAGCAATCAGCCCCAGCATTTT | CASSGQGALSNQPQHF
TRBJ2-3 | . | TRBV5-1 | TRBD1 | TGCGCCAGCAGCTTGGGCGACAGGGTGAAAGATACGCAGTATTTT | CASSLGDRVKDTQYF
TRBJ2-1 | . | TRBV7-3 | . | TGTGCCAGCAGCGCCTCGAGGGGGAGCGCCGGCAATGAGCAGTTCTTC | CASSASRGSAGNEQFF
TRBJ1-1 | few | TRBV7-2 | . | TGTGCCAGCAGCTTATCCACCGGGGGGAACACTGAAGCTTTCTTT | CASSLSTGGNTEAFF
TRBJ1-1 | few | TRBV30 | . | TGTGCCTGGAGGGCGAACACTGAAGCTTTCTTT | CAWRANTEAFF
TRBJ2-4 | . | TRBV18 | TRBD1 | TGTGCCAGCTCAACTGACAGGGGGAAAAACATTCAGTACTTC | CASSTDRGKNIQYF
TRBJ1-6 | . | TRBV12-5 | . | TGTGCTAGTGGTTTGGTATCACAGGGAATTAATTCACCCCTCCACTTT | CASGLVSQGINSPLHF
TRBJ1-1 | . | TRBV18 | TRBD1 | TGTGCCAGCTCACTAAGGGGGCAAGACACTGAAGCTTTCTTT | CASSLRGQDTEAFF
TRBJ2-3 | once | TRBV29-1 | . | TGCAGCGTTAGCCAGACAGGCTCCTACACAGATACGCAGTATTTT | CSVSQTGSYTDTQYF
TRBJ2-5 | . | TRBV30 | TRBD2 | TGTGCCTGGAAGGTGGTTAGCGGGGCCCTGGGAGAGACCCAGTACTTC | CAWKVVSGALGETQYF
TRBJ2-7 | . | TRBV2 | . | TGTGCCAGCACGGGGGAATTTTTCAGCTCCTACGAGCAGTACTTC | CASTGEFFSSYEQYF
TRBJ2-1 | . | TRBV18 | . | TGTGCCAGCTCACCACCGATCGGAATCGACGGGTACAATGAGCAGTTCTTC | CASSPPIGIDGYNEQFF
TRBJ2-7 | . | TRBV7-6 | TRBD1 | TGTGCCAGCAGCTTAGAAGGACAGGGTTCCTACGAGCAGTACTTC | CASSLEGQGSYEQYF
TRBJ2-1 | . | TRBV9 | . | TGTGCCAGCAGCGTAGACGGGTCGCAGGGCCTCTACAATGAGCAGTTCTTC | CASSVDGSQGLYNEQFF
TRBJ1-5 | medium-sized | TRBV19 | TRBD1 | TGTGCCAGTAGAAAGACAGGGGCCCCCCAGCCCCAGCATTTT | CASRKTGAPQPQHF
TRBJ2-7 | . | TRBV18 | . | TGTGCCAGCTCCCCTCCCGGGGACTCCTACGAGCAGTACTTC | CASSPPGDSYEQYF
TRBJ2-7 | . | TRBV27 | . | TGTGCCAGCAGTTTATACGGGGAGTGGAGCTACGAGCAGTACTTC | CASSLYGEWSYEQYF
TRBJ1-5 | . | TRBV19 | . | TGTGCCAGTAGTTTCGGGGTCGGGCAGCCCCAGCATTTT | CASSFGVGQPQHF
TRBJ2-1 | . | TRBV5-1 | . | TGCGCCAGCAGCCCCAACTACAATGAGCAGTTCTTC | CASSPNYNEQFF
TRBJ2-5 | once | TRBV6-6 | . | TGTGCCAGCAGCCAAAAAGAGACCCAGTACTTC | CASSQKETQYF
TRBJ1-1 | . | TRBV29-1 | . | TGCAGCGCTTCGGACTGGGAGGGGGAGACTGAAGCTTTCTTT | CSASDWEGETEAFF
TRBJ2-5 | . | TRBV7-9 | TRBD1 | TGTGCCAGCAGCCCTCGGACAGGGTGGGCCCACCGTGACGAGACCCAGTACTTC | CASSPRTGWAHRDETQYF
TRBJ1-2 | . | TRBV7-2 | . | TGTGCCAGCAGCTTACAGGGCCCGGGTGTAGCTAACTATGGCTACACCTTC | CASSLQGPGVANYGYTF
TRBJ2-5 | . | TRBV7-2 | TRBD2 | TGTGCCAGCAGCTTAGGTATACTAGCGGGGACCGTGGGAGAGACCCAGTACTTC | CASSLGILAGTVGETQYF
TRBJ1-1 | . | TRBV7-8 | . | TGTGCCAGCAGCTTAGCGGCGGGAGCGCGGATGAACACTGAAGCTTTCTTT | CASSLAAGARMNTEAFF
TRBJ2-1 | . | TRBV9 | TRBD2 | TGTGCCAGCAGCCCAGGGCGGGGGGCGGTCAATGAGCAGTTCTTC | CASSPGRGAVNEQFF
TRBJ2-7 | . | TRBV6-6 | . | TGTGCCAGCAGTTACCGGGACACCTACGAGCAGTACTTC | CASSYRDTYEQYF